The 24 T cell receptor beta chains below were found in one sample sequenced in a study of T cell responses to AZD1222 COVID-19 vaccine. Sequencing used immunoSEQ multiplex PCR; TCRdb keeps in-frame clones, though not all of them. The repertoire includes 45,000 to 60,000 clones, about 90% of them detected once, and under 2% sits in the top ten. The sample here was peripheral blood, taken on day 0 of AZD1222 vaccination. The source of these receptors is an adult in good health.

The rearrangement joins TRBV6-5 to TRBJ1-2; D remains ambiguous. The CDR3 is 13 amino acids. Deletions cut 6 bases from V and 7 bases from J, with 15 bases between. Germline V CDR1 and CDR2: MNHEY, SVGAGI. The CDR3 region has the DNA TGTGCCAGCAGGCCGGGCGATCGGCGTGGCTACACCTTC. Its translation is CASRPGDRRGYTF.

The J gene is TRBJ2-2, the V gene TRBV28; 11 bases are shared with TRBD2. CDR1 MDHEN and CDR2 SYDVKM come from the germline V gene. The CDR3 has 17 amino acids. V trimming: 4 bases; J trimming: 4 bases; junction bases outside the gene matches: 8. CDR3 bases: TGTGCCAGCAGTTCCCCGATTAGCGGGAGGGTCACCGGGGAGCTGTTTTTT. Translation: CASSSPISGRVTGELFF.

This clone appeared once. The CDR3 DNA follows: TGTGCCAGCAGCCCTAGTTCGGCAGGGGCCAACGTCCTGACTTTC. It translates to CASSPSSAGANVLTF. The V gene is TRBV28, the J gene TRBJ2-6; D is unclear. V lost 6 bases and J 4 bases, leaving 13 bases between the germline ends. Germline V lookup: CDR1 MDHEN, CDR2 SYDVKM. The CDR3 runs to 15 residues.

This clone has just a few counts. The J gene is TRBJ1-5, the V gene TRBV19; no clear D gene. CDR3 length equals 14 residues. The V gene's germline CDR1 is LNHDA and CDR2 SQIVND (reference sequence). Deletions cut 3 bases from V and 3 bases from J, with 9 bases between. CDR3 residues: CASSIVTVNQPQHF. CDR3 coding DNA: TGTGCCAGTAGTATTGTAACGGTCAATCAGCCCCAGCATTTT.

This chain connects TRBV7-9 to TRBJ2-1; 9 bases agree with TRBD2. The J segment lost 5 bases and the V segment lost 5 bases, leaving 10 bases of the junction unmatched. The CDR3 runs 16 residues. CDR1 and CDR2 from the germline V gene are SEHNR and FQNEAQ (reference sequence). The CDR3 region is CASSAPGLAGNNEQFF. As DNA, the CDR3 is TGTGCCAGCAGCGCCCCGGGGCTAGCGGGAAACAATGAGCAGTTCTTC.

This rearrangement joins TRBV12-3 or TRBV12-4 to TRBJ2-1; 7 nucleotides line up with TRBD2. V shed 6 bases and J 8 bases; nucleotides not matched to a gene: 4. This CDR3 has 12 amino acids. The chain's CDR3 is CASRGGSYEQFF. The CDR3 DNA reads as TGTGCCAGCAGGGGCGGGAGTTATGAGCAGTTCTTC.

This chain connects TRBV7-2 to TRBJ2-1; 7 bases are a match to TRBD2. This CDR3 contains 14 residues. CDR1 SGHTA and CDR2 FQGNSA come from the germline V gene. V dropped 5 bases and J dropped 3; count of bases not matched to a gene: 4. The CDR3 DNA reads TGTGCCAGCAGCCCTAGCGGAGTCTACAATGAGCAGTTCTTC. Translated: CASSPSGVYNEQFF.

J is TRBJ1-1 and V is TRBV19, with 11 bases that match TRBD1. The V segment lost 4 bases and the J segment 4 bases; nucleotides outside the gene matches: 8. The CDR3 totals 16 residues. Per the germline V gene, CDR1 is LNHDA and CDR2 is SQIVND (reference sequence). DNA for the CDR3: TGTGCCAGTAGTAAAGATCTCGGGACAGGGGGCACTGAAGCTTTCTTT. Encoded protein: CASSKDLGTGGTEAFF.

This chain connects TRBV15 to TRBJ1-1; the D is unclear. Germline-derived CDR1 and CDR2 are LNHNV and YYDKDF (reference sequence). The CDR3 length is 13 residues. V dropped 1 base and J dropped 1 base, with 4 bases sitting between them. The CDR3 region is CATSRAGNTEAFF. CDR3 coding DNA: TGTGCCACCAGCAGAGCCGGGAACACTGAAGCTTTCTTT.

As DNA, the CDR3 is TGTGCCAGCAGAAACGACAGACCCCCCTATGGCTACACCTTC. This gives the protein CASRNDRPPYGYTF. The V and J genes are TRBV9 and TRBJ1-2, with D perhaps matching TRBD1 (5 bases). V lost 5 bases, J lost 4 bases, and 15 bases lay in between. The CDR3 is 14 residues long. The germline V gene encodes CDR1 SGDLS and CDR2 YYNGEE. The full variable domain, with the rest looked up from reference TRBV9 and TRBJ1-2, is DSGVTQTPKHLITATGQRVTLRCSPRSGDLSVYWYQQSLDQGLQFLIQYYNGEERAKGNILERFSAQQFPDLHSELNLSSLELGDSALYFCASRNDRPPYGYTFGSGTRLTVV.

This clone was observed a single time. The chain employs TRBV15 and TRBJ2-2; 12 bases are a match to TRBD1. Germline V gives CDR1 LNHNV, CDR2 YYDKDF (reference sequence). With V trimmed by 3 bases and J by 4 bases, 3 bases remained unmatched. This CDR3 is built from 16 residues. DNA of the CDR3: TGTGCCACCAGCAGGGGGGACAGGGGGCTCACCGGGGAGCTGTTTTTT. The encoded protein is CATSRGDRGLTGELFF.

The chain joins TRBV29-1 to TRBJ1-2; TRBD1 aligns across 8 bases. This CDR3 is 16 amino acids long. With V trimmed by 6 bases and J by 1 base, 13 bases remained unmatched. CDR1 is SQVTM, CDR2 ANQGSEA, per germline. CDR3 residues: CSVNGQGRGGNYGYTF. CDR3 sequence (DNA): TGCAGCGTAAATGGACAGGGCAGGGGAGGTAACTATGGCTACACCTTC.

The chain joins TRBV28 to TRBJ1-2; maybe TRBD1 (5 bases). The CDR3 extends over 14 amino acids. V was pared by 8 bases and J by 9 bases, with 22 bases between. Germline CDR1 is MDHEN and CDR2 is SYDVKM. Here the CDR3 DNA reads TGTGCCAGCGTCAACACTGGGGGGAAGGCTAGCTACACCTTC. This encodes CASVNTGGKASYTF.

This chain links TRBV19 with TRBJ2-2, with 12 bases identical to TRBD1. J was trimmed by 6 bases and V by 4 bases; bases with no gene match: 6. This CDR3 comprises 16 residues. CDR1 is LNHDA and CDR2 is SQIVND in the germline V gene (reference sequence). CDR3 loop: CASSSGTGGFAGELFF. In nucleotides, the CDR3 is TGTGCCAGTAGTAGCGGGACAGGGGGCTTCGCCGGGGAGCTGTTTTTT.

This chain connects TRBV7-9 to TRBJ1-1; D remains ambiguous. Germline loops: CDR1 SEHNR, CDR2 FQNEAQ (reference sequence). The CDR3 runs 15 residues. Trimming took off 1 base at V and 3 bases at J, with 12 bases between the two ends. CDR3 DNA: TGTGCCAGCAGCTTAGGTAGGTCGGTGTACACTGAAGCTTTCTTT. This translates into CASSLGRSVYTEAFF.

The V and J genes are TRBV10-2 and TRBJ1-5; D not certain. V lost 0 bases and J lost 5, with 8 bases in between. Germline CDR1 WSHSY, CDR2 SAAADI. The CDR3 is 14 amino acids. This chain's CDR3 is CASSESAGYQPQHF. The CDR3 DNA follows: TGCGCCAGCAGTGAGTCGGCAGGTTATCAGCCCCAGCATTTT.

The CDR3, as DNA: TGCGCCAGCAGCTCCGGACTAGCGGGAGGCCCGGGGACCGGGGAGCTGTTTTTT. Its translation: CASSSGLAGGPGTGELFF. The chain recombines TRBV5-1 with TRBJ2-2; 14 bases align to TRBD2. V was pared by 3 bases and J by 5 bases, with 9 bases of the junction left unmatched. The CDR3 sequence is 18 residues long. Germline lookup yields CDR1 SGHRS and CDR2 YFSETQ.

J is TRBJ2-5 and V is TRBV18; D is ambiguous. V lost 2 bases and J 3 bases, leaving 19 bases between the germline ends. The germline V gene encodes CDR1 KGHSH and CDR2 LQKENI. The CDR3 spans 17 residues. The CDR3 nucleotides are TGTGCCAGCTCACCATTTACGAGACCAGCGTATAAAGAGACCCAGTACTTC. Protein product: CASSPFTRPAYKETQYF.

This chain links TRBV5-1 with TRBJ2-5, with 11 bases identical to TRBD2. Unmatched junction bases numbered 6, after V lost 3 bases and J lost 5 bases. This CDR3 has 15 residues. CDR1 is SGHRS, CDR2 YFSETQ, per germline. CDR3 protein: CASSSLSGGAETQYF. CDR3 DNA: TGCGCCAGCAGCTCCCTTAGCGGGGGGGCTGAGACCCAGTACTTC.

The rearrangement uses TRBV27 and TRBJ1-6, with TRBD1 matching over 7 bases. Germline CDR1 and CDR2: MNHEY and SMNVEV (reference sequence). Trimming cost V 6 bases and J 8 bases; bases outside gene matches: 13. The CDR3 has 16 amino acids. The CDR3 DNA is TGTGCCAGCAGATCAATTCAGGGGGTACGGGATTCACCCCTCCACTTT. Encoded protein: CASRSIQGVRDSPLHF.

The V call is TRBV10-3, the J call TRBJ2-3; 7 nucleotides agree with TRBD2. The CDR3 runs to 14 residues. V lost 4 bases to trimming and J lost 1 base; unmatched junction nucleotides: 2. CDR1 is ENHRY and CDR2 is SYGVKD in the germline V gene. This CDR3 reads CAISGGSGTDTQYF. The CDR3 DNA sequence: TGTGCCATCAGTGGCGGGAGTGGCACAGATACGCAGTATTTT.

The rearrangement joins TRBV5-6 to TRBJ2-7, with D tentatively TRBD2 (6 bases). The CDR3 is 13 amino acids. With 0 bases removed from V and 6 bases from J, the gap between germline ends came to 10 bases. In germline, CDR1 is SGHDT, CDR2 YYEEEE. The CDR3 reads CASSLGEVREQYF. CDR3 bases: TGTGCCAGCAGCTTGGGGGAGGTGCGCGAGCAGTACTTC.

The CDR3 region has the DNA TGTGCCAGCAGTTACTCGGCAGGCCCTGGAAACACCATATATTTT. Translating it yields CASSYSAGPGNTIYF. V usage is TRBV6-5 and J usage is TRBJ1-3; D is ambiguous. Germline CDR1 and CDR2: MNHEY and SVGAGI. With 0 bases removed from V and 2 bases from J, the gap between germline ends came to 8 bases. This CDR3 is built from 15 residues.

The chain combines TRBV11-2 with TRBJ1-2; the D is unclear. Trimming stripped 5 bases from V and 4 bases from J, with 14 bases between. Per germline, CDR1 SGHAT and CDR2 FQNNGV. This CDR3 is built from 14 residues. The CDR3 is CASSPDMKLYGYTF. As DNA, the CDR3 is TGTGCCAGCAGCCCCGATATGAAACTCTATGGCTACACCTTC.